Below, 3 T cell receptor beta chains from the same sample are listed, as sequenced in a study of T cells after yellow fever vaccination. Using its own MiXCR run on the 5' RACE reads, TCRdb lists one record per CDR3 protein. This sample has a few hundred thousand distinct CDR3 sequences, with about a sixth found just once. The sequenced sample was PBMCs, obtained roughly 5 days after the first yellow fever vaccination. The receptors come from a man between 18 and 35 years old who received the YFV17D yellow fever vaccine.

CDR3 sequence (DNA): TGCGCCAGCAGCCAGACAGGAGCGAACACTGAAGCTTTCTTT. Amino acid sequence: CASSQTGANTEAFF. This chain uses TRBV4-1 with TRBJ1-1; TRBD1 is a possible D gene (6 bases). V was shortened by 3 bases and J by 1 base, with 9 bases between the two germline ends. Germline CDR1 is MGHRA and CDR2 is YSYEKL. This CDR3 contains 14 residues.

This chain connects TRBV24-1 to TRBJ2-7, with D maybe TRBD1 (6 bases). Trimming left V 8 bases short and J 4 bases short, with 17 bases between. Germline values: CDR1 KGHDR, CDR2 SFDVKD. This CDR3 is built from 14 residues. The DNA for the CDR3 is TGTGCCACCAAAGCAGGGGCCCAGGGATACGAGCAGTACGTC. This codes for CATKAGAQGYEQYV.

The rearrangement links TRBV4-1 to TRBJ1-4, with 9 bases matching TRBD1. Trimming cost V 3 bases and J 8 bases; bases outside gene matches: 10. The CDR3 consists of 16 residues. Germline CDR1 MGHRA, CDR2 YSYEKL. The CDR3 nucleotides read TGCGCCAGCAGCCACCTGCCCGGGACAGGGCGCGAAAAACTGTTTTTT. As protein: CASSHLPGTGREKLFF.